These T cell receptor beta chains were read from a single sample in a study of OX40 agonist ivuxolimab in advanced cancers. The table came from immunoSEQ multiplex PCR; TCRdb's copy has only in-frame clones and leaves some out. This table has tens of thousands of clones, 65% to 90% appearing once. The sample here was CD4+ or CD8+ T cells sorted from blood, taken in a trial of the OX40 agonist ivuxolimab. The receptors originated from an adult with an advanced solid tumor such as melanoma, head and neck, liver or kidney cancer. Both conserved end residues are part of each CDR3. The D gene is left open where the match is weak. Rows give clone size only sometimes, using once, few, many, or a class for an expanded clone.

V,size,D,J,DNA,CDR3
TRBV6-5,NA,TRBD2,TRBJ2-7,TGTGCCAGCAGTTACTCCGCTAGCGGCTACGAGCAGTACTTC,CASSYSASGYEQYF
TRBV2,NA,NA,TRBJ2-2,TGTGCCAGCAGGCAGCACACCGGGGAGCTGTTTTTT,CASRQHTGELFF
TRBV30,few,TRBD1,TRBJ2-7,TGTGCCTGGAGCACAGGGGATTCCTACGAGCAGTACTTC,CAWSTGDSYEQYF
TRBV7-3,NA,NA,TRBJ1-3,TGTGCCAGCCGACACCGAGGCTCTGGAAACACCATATATTTT,CASRHRGSGNTIYF
TRBV6-5,NA,NA,TRBJ2-1,TGTGCCAGCACCCAGGGGTTGGGTGAGCAGTTCTTC,CASTQGLGEQFF
TRBV15,few,NA,TRBJ1-1,TGTGCCACCAGCAGAGATAAGGGGGAGAACACTGAAGCTTTCTTT,CATSRDKGENTEAFF
TRBV5-4,NA,NA,TRBJ1-2,TGTGCCAGCAGCCGCCGGGATTTCTATGGCTACACCTTC,CASSRRDFYGYTF
TRBV5-1,NA,NA,TRBJ2-1,TGCGCCAGCAGCTTGGCCCTAGCGTCCTACAATGAGCAGTTCTTC,CASSLALASYNEQFF
TRBV2,NA,TRBD1,TRBJ1-2,TGTGCCAGCAGTGAAGGGGGGACAGGAGGCTGGGGCTACACCTTC,CASSEGGTGGWGYTF
TRBV4-1,NA,NA,TRBJ2-1,TGCGCCAGCAGCCCGCTTGGAGGAAGTTCGTTTTATGAGCAGTTCTTC,CASSPLGGSSFYEQFF
TRBV7-6,once,TRBD1,TRBJ1-2,TGTGCCAGCAGCCCCTACGCCGGGACAGGCGATGGCTACACCTTC,CASSPYAGTGDGYTF
TRBV6-5,NA,NA,TRBJ1-1,TGTGCCAGCAGTTACGACCACGGGACTGAAGCTTTCTTT,CASSYDHGTEAFF